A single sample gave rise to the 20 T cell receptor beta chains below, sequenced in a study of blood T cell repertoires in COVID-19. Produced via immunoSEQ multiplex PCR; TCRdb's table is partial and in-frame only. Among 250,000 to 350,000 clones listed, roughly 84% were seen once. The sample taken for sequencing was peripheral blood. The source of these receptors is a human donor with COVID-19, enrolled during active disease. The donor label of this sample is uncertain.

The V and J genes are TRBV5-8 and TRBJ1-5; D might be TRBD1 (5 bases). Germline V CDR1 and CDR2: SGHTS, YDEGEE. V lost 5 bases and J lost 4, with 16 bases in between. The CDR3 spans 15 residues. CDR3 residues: CASSRSGLPNQPQHF. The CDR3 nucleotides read TGTGCCAGCAGTCGATCAGGGCTTCCTAATCAGCCCCAGCATTTT.

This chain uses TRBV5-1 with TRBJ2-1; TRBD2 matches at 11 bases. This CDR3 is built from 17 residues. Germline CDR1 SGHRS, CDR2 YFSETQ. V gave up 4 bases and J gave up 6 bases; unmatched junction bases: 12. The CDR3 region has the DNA TGCGCCAGCAGCCCTTATCTGACTAGCGGGATGGGCAATGAGCAGTTCTTC. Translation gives CASSPYLTSGMGNEQFF.

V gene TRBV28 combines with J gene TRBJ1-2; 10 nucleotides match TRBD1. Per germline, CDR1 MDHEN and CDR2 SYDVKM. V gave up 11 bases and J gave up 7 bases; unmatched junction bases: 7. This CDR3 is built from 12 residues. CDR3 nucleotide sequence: TGTGCCGGTCGACAGGGGGCGCTTGGCTACACCTTC. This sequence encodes CAGRQGALGYTF.

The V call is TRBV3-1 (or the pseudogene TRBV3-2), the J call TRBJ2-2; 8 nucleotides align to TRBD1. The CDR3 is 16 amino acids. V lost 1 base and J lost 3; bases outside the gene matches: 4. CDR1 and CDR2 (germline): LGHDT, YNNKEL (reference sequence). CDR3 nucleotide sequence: TGTGCCAGCAGCCAAGGGACAGGGCCTCACACCGGGGAGCTGTTTTTT. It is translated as CASSQGTGPHTGELFF.

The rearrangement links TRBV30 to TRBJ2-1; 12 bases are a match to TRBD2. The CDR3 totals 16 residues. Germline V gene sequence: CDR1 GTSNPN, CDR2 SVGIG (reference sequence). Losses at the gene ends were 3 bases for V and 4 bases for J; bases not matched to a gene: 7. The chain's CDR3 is CAWSTGLAGRYNEQFF. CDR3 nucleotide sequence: TGTGCCTGGAGCACCGGACTAGCGGGAAGGTACAATGAGCAGTTCTTC.

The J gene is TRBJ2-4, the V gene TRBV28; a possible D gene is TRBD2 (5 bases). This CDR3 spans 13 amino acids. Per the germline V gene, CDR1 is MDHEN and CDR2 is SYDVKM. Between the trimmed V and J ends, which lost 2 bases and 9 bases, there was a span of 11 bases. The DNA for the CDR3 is TGTGCCAGCAGTTTAAGTTCCCGGGGCATTCAGTACTTC. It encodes CASSLSSRGIQYF. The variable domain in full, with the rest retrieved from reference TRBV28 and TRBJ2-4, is DVKVTQSSRYLVKRTGEKVFLECVQDMDHENMFWYRQDPGLGLRLIYFSYDVKMKEKGDIPEGYSVSREKKERFSLILESASTNQTSMYLCASSLSSRGIQYFGAGTRLSVL.

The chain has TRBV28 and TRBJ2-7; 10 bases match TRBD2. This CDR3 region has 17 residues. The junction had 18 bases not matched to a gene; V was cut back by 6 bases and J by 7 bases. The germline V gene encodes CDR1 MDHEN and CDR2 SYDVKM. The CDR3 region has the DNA TGTGCCAGCAGGATTAGCGGGAGGTCTTACGCTTCGGAAGAGCAGTACTTC. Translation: CASRISGRSYASEEQYF.

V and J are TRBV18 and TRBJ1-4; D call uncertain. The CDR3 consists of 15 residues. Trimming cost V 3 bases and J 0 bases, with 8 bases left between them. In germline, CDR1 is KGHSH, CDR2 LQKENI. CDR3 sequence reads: CASSPIRATNEKLFF. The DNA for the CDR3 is TGTGCCAGCTCACCGATCCGGGCAACTAATGAAAAACTGTTTTTT.

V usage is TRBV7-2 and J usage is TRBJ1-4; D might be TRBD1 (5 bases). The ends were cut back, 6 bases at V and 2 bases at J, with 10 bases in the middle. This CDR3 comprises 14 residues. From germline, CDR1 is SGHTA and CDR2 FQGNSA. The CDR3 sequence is CASSSGWTNEKLFF. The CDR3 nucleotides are TGTGCCAGCAGTTCAGGGTGGACTAATGAAAAACTGTTTTTT.

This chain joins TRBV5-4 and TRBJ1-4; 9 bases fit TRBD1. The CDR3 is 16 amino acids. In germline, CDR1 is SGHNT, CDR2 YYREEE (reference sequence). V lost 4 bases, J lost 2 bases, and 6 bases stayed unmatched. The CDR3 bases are TGTGCCAGCAGCGGTCGGACAGGGGCGACTAATGAAAAACTGTTTTTT. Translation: CASSGRTGATNEKLFF.

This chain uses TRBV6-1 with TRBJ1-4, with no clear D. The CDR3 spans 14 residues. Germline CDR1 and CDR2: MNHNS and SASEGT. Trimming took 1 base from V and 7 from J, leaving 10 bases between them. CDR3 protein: CASSEGAAFEKLFF. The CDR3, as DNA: TGTGCCAGCAGTGAAGGCGCCGCGTTTGAAAAACTGTTTTTT.

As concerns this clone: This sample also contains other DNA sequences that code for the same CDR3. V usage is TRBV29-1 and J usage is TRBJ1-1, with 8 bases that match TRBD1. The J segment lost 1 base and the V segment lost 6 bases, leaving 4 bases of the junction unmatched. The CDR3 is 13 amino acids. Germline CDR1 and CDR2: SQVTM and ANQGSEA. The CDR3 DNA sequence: TGCAGCGTCGGAACAGGGGGGAACACTGAAGCTTTCTTT. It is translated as CSVGTGGNTEAFF.

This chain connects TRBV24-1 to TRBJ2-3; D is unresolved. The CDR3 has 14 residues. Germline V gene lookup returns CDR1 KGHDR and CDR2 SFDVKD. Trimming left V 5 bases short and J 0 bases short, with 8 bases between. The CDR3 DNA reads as TGTGCCACCAGTGGGGCCACTAGCACAGATACGCAGTATTTT. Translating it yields CATSGATSTDTQYF.

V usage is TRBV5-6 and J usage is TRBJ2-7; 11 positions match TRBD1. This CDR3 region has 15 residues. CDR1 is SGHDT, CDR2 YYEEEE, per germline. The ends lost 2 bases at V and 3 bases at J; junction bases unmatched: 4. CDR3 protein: CASSFGTGGFYEQYF. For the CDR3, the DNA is TGTGCCAGCAGCTTCGGGACAGGGGGGTTCTACGAGCAGTACTTC.

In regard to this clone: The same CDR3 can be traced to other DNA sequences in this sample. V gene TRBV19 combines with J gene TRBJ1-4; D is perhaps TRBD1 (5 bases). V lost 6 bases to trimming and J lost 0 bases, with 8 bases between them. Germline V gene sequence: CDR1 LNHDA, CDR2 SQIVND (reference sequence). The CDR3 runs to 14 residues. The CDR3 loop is CASSWGATNEKLFF. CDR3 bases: TGTGCCAGTAGCTGGGGGGCAACTAATGAAAAACTGTTTTTT.

The CDR3 bases are TGCGCCAGCAGCCGCGGAGGGTCTAATGAAAAACTGTTTTTT. Protein product: CASSRGGSNEKLFF. The J gene is TRBJ1-4, the V gene TRBV4-1; D ambiguous. There are 14 residues in the CDR3. V lost 4 bases, J lost 3 bases, and 9 bases lay in between. The germline V gene has CDR1 MGHRA and CDR2 YSYEKL.

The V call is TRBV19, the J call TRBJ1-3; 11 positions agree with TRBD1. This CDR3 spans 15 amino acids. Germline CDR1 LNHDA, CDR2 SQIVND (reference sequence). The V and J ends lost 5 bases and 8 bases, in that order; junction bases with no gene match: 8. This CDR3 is CASSPTGTGGDTIYF. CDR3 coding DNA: TGTGCCAGTAGTCCCACCGGGACAGGGGGAGACACCATATATTTT.

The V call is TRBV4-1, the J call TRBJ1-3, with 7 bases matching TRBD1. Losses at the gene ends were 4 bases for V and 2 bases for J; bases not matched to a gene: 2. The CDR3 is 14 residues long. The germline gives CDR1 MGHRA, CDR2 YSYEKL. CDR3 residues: CASSLDRAGNTIYF. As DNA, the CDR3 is TGCGCCAGCAGCCTTGACAGGGCTGGAAACACCATATATTTT.

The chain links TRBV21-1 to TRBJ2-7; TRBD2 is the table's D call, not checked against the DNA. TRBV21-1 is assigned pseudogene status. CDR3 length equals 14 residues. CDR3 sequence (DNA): TGTGCCAGCAGCTTCACGGGAGGGGACGGCGAGCAGTACTTC. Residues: CASSFTGGDGEQYF.

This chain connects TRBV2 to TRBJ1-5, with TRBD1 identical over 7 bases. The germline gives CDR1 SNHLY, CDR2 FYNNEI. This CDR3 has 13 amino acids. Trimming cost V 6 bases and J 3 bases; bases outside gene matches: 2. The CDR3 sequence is CASRTGYNQPQHF. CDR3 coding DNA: TGTGCCAGCAGGACAGGGTACAATCAGCCCCAGCATTTT.